Shown below are 28 T cell receptor beta chains from a single sample sequenced in a study of T-cell reconstitution after alpha-beta-depleted transplantation in children. Points from the study as a whole: A year post-transplant, T-cell counts and diversity derived mostly from newly produced T cells.

A TCRbeta library incorporating unique molecular identifiers was prepared. TCRdb itself ran the PCR reads through MiXCR, one entry per CDR3 protein. The sample lists 250,000 to 300,000 distinct CDR3 sequences; almost 8% were seen once. What these receptors recognize is not known. The sample was peripheral blood, taken 360 days after TCRalphabeta/CD19-depleted stem cell transplant. These receptors all stem from a female patient aged 2-10 years who had a stem cell transplant for Fanconi anemia, so the T cells may come from the graft donor.

The V and J genes are TRBV19 and TRBJ1-2; D is ambiguous. CDR1 and CDR2 from the germline V gene are LNHDA and SQIVND (reference sequence). V shed 4 bases and J shed 8 bases, with 8 bases lying between them. CDR3 size: 11 residues. CDR3 sequence: CASSTYLGYTF. The DNA of the CDR3 is TGTGCCAGTAGTACCTACCTAGGCTACACCTTC.

This clonotype was recorded at least ten times. The chain is built from TRBV5-1 and TRBJ2-6; D remains ambiguous. CDR1 is SGHRS and CDR2 is YFSETQ in the germline V gene. Trimming stripped 1 base from V and 3 bases from J, with 11 bases between. This CDR3 spans 16 amino acids. CDR3 loop: CASSLSELRGANVLTF. CDR3 coding DNA: TGCGCCAGCAGCTTGTCTGAACTCCGTGGGGCCAACGTCCTGACTTTC.

This clonotype came up a few times. This chain joins TRBV7-3 and TRBJ2-5, with 10 bases fitting TRBD2. Germline V lookup: CDR1 SGHTA, CDR2 FQGTGA. The CDR3 has 15 amino acids. Trimming removed 2 bases from V and 7 bases from J; junction bases left unmatched: 7. CDR3 sequence reads: CASSLASGGPGTQYF. The CDR3 nucleotides read TGTGCCAGCAGCTTAGCTAGCGGGGGCCCAGGGACCCAGTACTTC.

There are many counts of this clonotype. CDR3 sequence (DNA): TGTGCCAGCAGCCAAGATTCAGGGAGCGACAGTGGCTACACCTTC. It translates to CASSQDSGSDSGYTF. This chain connects TRBV14 to TRBJ1-2, with D perhaps matching TRBD1 (5 bases). Germline loops: CDR1 SGHDN, CDR2 FVKESK. This CDR3 comprises 15 residues. Between the trimmed V and J ends, which lost 0 bases and 7 bases, there was a span of 15 bases.

This clonotype was counted many times. The rearrangement joins TRBV15 to TRBJ1-5; D call uncertain. Germline V gene data show CDR1 as LNHNV and CDR2 as YYDKDF (reference sequence). V was pared by 5 bases and J by 4 bases, with 12 bases between. CDR3 length: 14 residues. As DNA, the CDR3 is TGTGCCACCAGCTTTGTTGTAGGAAATCAGCCCCAGCATTTT. Protein sequence: CATSFVVGNQPQHF.

The rearrangement links TRBV6-5 to TRBJ1-2; D is unresolved. There are 14 residues in the CDR3. Looked up from germline, CDR1 is MNHEY and CDR2 is SVGAGI. Trimming removed 2 bases at V and 2 bases at J, with 9 bases between. Here the CDR3 reads CASSYAQGNYGYTF. CDR3 in DNA: TGTGCCAGCAGTTACGCACAAGGGAACTATGGCTACACCTTC.

A few counts support this clonotype. The chain couples TRBV11-2 to TRBJ2-5; the D gene is possibly TRBD1 (6 bases). Per germline, CDR1 SGHAT and CDR2 FQNNGV. V gave up 4 bases and J gave up 5 bases, with 17 bases separating them. The CDR3 has 15 residues. The CDR3 nucleotides are TGTGCCAGCAGCTCAACAGGGAGTCCTAGGGAGACCCAGTACTTC. This encodes CASSSTGSPRETQYF.

The chain uses TRBV19 and TRBJ2-7, with 7 positions matching TRBD1. CDR1 and CDR2 from the germline V gene are LNHDA and SQIVND (reference sequence). This CDR3 has 15 residues. The junction had 7 bases not matched to a gene; V was cut back by 4 bases and J by 1 base. CDR3 nucleotides: TGTGCCAGTAGTAAGACAGGGTTGAGATCCTACGAGCAGTACTTC. This codes for CASSKTGLRSYEQYF.

This clonotype has only a few counts. The rearrangement joins TRBV7-8 to TRBJ1-2; no definite D call. V was shortened by 5 bases and J by 8 bases, with 12 bases between the two germline ends. The germline gives CDR1 SGHVS, CDR2 FQNEAQ. The CDR3 consists of 12 residues. The CDR3 sequence: CASSRLPEGYTF. In DNA form, the CDR3 reads TGTGCCAGCAGCCGTTTGCCCGAGGGCTACACCTTC.

This clonotype was picked up a small number of times. The rearrangement joins TRBV12-3 or TRBV12-4 to TRBJ2-5, with a weak D call TRBD2 (6 bases). Trimming left V 5 bases short and J 4 bases short, with 14 bases between. The CDR3 sequence is 14 residues long. As DNA, the CDR3 is TGTGCCAGCAGTAGCGGGTTGGAGGCAGAGACCCAGTACTTC. Encoded protein: CASSSGLEAETQYF.

This clonotype has at least ten counts. V usage is TRBV20-1 and J usage is TRBJ2-5; 9 bases match TRBD2. Germline CDR1 and CDR2: DFQATT and SNEGSKA (reference sequence). V dropped 6 bases and J dropped 2; count of bases not matched to a gene: 7. CDR3 length equals 14 residues. The CDR3 sequence: CSASISGGQETQYF. The CDR3 DNA is TGCAGTGCCAGTATTAGCGGGGGACAAGAGACCCAGTACTTC.

This clonotype was seen a few times. V and J are TRBV15 and TRBJ2-3; TRBD2 agrees at 7 bases. The CDR3 length is 14 residues. Trimming at V came to 0 bases and at J to 4 bases, leaving 1 base not matched to a gene. The germline CDR1 and CDR2 sequences are LNHNV and YYDKDF (reference sequence). The CDR3 DNA is TGTGCCACCAGCAGAGACCGGGGGGCAGATACGCAGTATTTT. Translating gives CATSRDRGADTQYF. The entire variable domain, with the rest obtained from reference TRBV15 and TRBJ2-3, is as follows: DAMVIQNPRYQVTQFGKPVTLSCSQTLNHNVMYWYQQKSSQAPKLLFHYYDKDFNNEADTPDNFQSRRPNTSFCFLDIRSPGLGDTAMYLCATSRDRGADTQYFGPGTRLTVL.

The chain has TRBV20-1 and TRBJ2-1; 10 nucleotides line up with TRBD1. The CDR3 has 15 amino acids. The J segment lost 6 bases and the V segment lost 0 bases, leaving 5 bases of the junction unmatched. Germline CDR1 and CDR2: DFQATT and SNEGSKA (reference sequence). The CDR3 DNA follows: TGCAGTGCTAGAGATAGACAGGGGGCGGGCAATGAGCAGTTCTTC. Amino acids: CSARDRQGAGNEQFF.

In this sample, this clonotype turned up many times. The genes are TRBV11-2 and TRBJ1-1, with D perhaps matching TRBD1 (5 bases). There are 17 residues in the CDR3. V dropped 2 bases and J dropped 0 bases, with 16 bases sitting between them. Germline V lookup: CDR1 SGHAT, CDR2 FQNNGV. The CDR3 protein is CASSLRGSAGLNTEAFF. For the CDR3, the DNA is TGTGCCAGCAGCTTAAGGGGTTCGGCAGGCTTGAACACTGAAGCTTTCTTT.

The rearrangement links TRBV10-3 to TRBJ2-1; tentatively, D is TRBD1 (6 bases). CDR3 size: 15 residues. Trimming removed 9 bases from V and 3 bases from J, with 18 bases in between. CDR1 is ENHRY and CDR2 is SYGVKD in the germline V gene. CDR3 in DNA: TGTGCCATGGGGACGGGTGACAGGATCTACAATGAGCAGTTCTTC. The encoded protein is CAMGTGDRIYNEQFF.

This clonotype was counted at least ten times. The chain joins TRBV6-5 to TRBJ2-7, with D possibly TRBD2 on 6 matching bases. The CDR3 loop spans 17 amino acids. The ends were cut back, 0 bases at V and 1 base at J, with 16 bases in the middle. Germline V gives CDR1 MNHEY, CDR2 SVGAGI. The CDR3 nucleotides are TGTGCCAGCAGTTACTCAAACCGACTAGTCCATTCCTACGAGCAGTACTTC. This gives the protein CASSYSNRLVHSYEQYF.

The chain recombines TRBV7-8 with TRBJ2-7, with 9 bases identical to TRBD1. The CDR3 extends over 15 amino acids. From germline, CDR1 is SGHVS and CDR2 FQNEAQ. V shed 4 bases, J shed 1 base, and the junction held 5 bases outside the gene matches. The CDR3 DNA reads TGTGCCAGCAGCTCTACAGGGGGCTATTCCTACGAGCAGTACTTC. Its translation: CASSSTGGYSYEQYF.

CDR3 loop: CASSYGQGPPPKSYYEQYF. CDR3 nucleotide sequence: TGCGCCAGCAGCTACGGACAGGGTCCCCCACCAAAATCATATTACGAGCAGTACTTC. The V call is TRBV5-1, the J call TRBJ2-7; 8 nucleotides agree with TRBD1. The CDR3 runs 19 residues. Germline lookup yields CDR1 SGHRS and CDR2 YFSETQ. V shed 3 bases, J shed 4 bases, and the junction held 21 bases outside the gene matches.

This clonotype occurred a few times. The rearrangement joins TRBV5-1 to TRBJ1-2; maybe TRBD1 (5 bases). V lost 4 bases and J 2 bases, leaving 12 bases between the germline ends. Germline V gene lookup returns CDR1 SGHRS and CDR2 YFSETQ. There are 14 residues in the CDR3. The CDR3 protein is CASSQGGSNYGYTF. DNA for the CDR3: TGCGCCAGCAGCCAGGGCGGGTCCAACTATGGCTACACCTTC.

This clonotype has ten or more counts. V usage is TRBV9 and J usage is TRBJ2-1; D not certain. Trimming removed 0 bases from V and 2 bases from J, with 9 bases in between. CDR1 and CDR2 from the germline V gene are SGDLS and YYNGEE. There are 15 residues in the CDR3. CDR3 loop: CASSVEGITYNEQFF. CDR3 coding DNA: TGTGCCAGCAGCGTAGAGGGTATAACCTACAATGAGCAGTTCTTC.

This clonotype was detected ten times or more. This rearrangement joins TRBV28 to TRBJ2-3; the match to TRBD2 covers 9 bases. CDR1 is MDHEN, CDR2 SYDVKM, per germline. This CDR3 spans 16 amino acids. J lost 4 bases, V lost 5 bases, and 10 bases had no gene match. The DNA for the CDR3 is TGTGCCAGCAGTCTTAGCGGGGGCCAACGGGCAGATACGCAGTATTTT. Encoded protein: CASSLSGGQRADTQYF.

The chain carries TRBV6-1 and TRBJ1-1, with D unresolved. The length of the CDR3 is 10 residues. Trimming shortened V by 8 bases and J by 11 bases, and 12 bases separated the two germline ends. Germline CDR1 reads MNHNS; CDR2 reads SASEGT. The CDR3 nucleotides read TGTGCCAGCGCCCTCCCGGGGGCTTTCTTT. It translates to CASALPGAFF.

This clonotype was detected ten times or more. The chain joins TRBV6-2 or TRBV6-3 to TRBJ2-3; D unclear. The CDR3 loop spans 14 amino acids. The V end lost 5 bases, the J end lost 2 bases, and 11 bases lay between the germline ends. Germline V gene sequence: CDR1 MNHEY, CDR2 SVGEGT. The CDR3 DNA reads TGTGCCAGCAGTCGGTCGACCGACACAGATACGCAGTATTTT. Its protein is CASSRSTDTDTQYF.

V and J are TRBV7-8 and TRBJ1-4; no reliable D call. Trimming took off 2 bases at V and 7 bases at J, with 14 bases between the two ends. The CDR3 runs to 15 residues. Germline CDR1 and CDR2: SGHVS and FQNEAQ. The CDR3 reads CASSLQVFPAEKLFF. The CDR3 bases are TGTGCCAGCAGCTTACAGGTGTTTCCCGCTGAAAAACTGTTTTTT.

Many counts were recorded for this clonotype. The J gene is TRBJ2-5, the V gene TRBV24-1; a possible D gene is TRBD2 (6 bases). V shed 4 bases and J shed 12 bases, with 23 bases lying between them. Germline V gene lookup returns CDR1 KGHDR and CDR2 SFDVKD. CDR3 size: 15 residues. CDR3 in amino acids: CATSDTPPGDIRKYF. CDR3 DNA sequence: TGTGCCACCAGTGACACCCCTCCGGGAGACATAAGAAAGTACTTC.

This clonotype was seen many times. The rearrangement links TRBV15 to TRBJ1-1; D unresolved. Germline V gives CDR1 LNHNV, CDR2 YYDKDF (reference sequence). With 0 bases removed from V and 2 bases from J, the gap between germline ends came to 10 bases. This CDR3 is 15 amino acids long. CDR3 coding DNA: TGTGCCACCAGCAGAGATCGAATAGCCAACACTGAAGCTTTCTTT. Translating it yields CATSRDRIANTEAFF.

There are many counts of this clonotype. The chain joins TRBV5-5 to TRBJ2-5, with a tentative D call TRBD2 (6 bases). Germline CDR1 reads SGHKS; CDR2 reads YYEKEE (reference sequence). The CDR3 is 15 amino acids. The ends were cut back, 0 bases at V and 9 bases at J, with 18 bases in the middle. The CDR3 coding sequence is TGTGCCAGCAGCTTGGCCACTAGCCGGGGCGGGGCCCAGTACTTC. Protein: CASSLATSRGGAQYF.

This clonotype was detected ten times or more. V usage is TRBV18 and J usage is TRBJ1-2; D may be TRBD1 (5 bases). Germline V lookup: CDR1 KGHSH, CDR2 LQKENI. V lost 5 bases to trimming and J lost 3 bases, with 10 bases between them. The CDR3 is made up of 13 amino acids. This CDR3 reads CASSGTADYGYTF. Written as DNA, the CDR3 is TGTGCCAGCTCAGGGACGGCCGACTATGGCTACACCTTC. Full variable domain (missing parts from reference TRBV18 and TRBJ1-2): NAGVMQNPRHLVRRRGQEARLRCSPMKGHSHVYWYRQLPEEGLKFMVYLQKENIIDESGMPKERFSAEFPKEGPSILRIQQVVRGDSAAYFCASSGTADYGYTFGSGTRLTVV.